One and the same sample provided the 8 T cell receptor beta chains below, sequenced in a study of tumor and adjacent non-tumor tissue in lung cancer. The template was RNA from unsorted bulk tissue. Three rounds of nested PCR, following a modified ARM-PCR protocol, produced the TCRbeta library. TCRdb re-called the multiplex PCR reads through MiXCR, storing one row per CDR3 protein. In the table there are about 110,000 distinct CDR3 sequences, approximately 84% of which are singletons. The source material was lung tumor tissue. All receptors derive from a man aged 65 to 79 with non-small cell lung cancer.

Comment on this clonotype: A much larger clone is a single base away; this may be a read error. V and J are TRBV5-1 and TRBJ2-2; unclear D gene. Germline V lookup: CDR1 SGHRS, CDR2 YFSETQ. V lost 6 bases, J lost 6 bases, and 12 bases lay in between. The CDR3 is 13 amino acids. The CDR3 DNA is TGCGCCAGCACCGTAGTGGGCCCCGGGGAGCTGTTTTTT. It specifies CASTVVGPGELFF. The full variable domain, rest sourced from reference TRBV5-1 and TRBJ2-2, is KAGVTQTPRYLIKTRGQQVTLSCSPISGHRSVSWYQQTPGQGLQFLFEYFSETQRNKGNFPGRFSGRQFSNSRSEMNVSTLELGDSALYLCASTVVGPGELFFGEGSRLTVL.

The V and J genes are TRBV6-6 and TRBJ1-2; D is perhaps TRBD1 (5 bases). Trimming shortened V by 6 bases and J by 11 bases, and 22 bases separated the two germline ends. Germline loops: CDR1 MNHNY, CDR2 SVGAGI (reference sequence). This CDR3 contains 14 residues. CDR3 coding DNA: TGTGCCAGCAGAAGTCAGGGATCCATTGGTGTGTACACCTTC. Its protein product is CASRSQGSIGVYTF.

Notes on this clonotype: Just one base apart from a much larger clone, this may be a read error. V and J are TRBV5-4 and TRBJ2-1; D unclear. Looked up from germline, CDR1 is SGHNT and CDR2 is YYREEE (reference sequence). The V and J ends lost 0 bases and 9 bases respectively, with 13 bases between them. The CDR3 is made up of 14 amino acids. CDR3 residues: CASSLELRTAEQFF. As DNA, the CDR3 is TGTGCCAGCAGCTTGGAGCTTAGAACGGCTGAGCAGTTCTTC.

This clonotype showed up just a few times. A read error may account for a junction end that differs from germline. The genes are TRBV2 and TRBJ1-5; TRBD1 might be the D (5 bases). Germline CDR1 reads SNHLY; CDR2 reads FYNNEI. The CDR3 extends over 13 amino acids. The CDR3: CTSGEWGDQTQHF. CDR3 in DNA: TGTACCAGCGGTGAATGGGGGGATCAGACCCAGCATTTT.

With regard to this clonotype: One end of the junction does not line up with germline, which may come from a read error. V and J are TRBV5-5 and TRBJ2-1, with D tentatively TRBD1 or TRBD2 (5 bases each). The germline V gene has CDR1 SGHKS and CDR2 YYEKEE (reference sequence). The CDR3 consists of 17 residues. The CDR3 here is CASSLAFGASSYNEHFF. CDR3 DNA: TGTGCTAGCAGCTTGGCCTTCGGGGCTAGTTCCTACAATGAGCACTTCTTC.

Note on this clonotype: Compared with germline, one end of the junction differs, possibly owing to a read error. The chain couples TRBV4-1 to TRBJ2-2; 7 bases are a match to TRBD1. This CDR3 has 14 amino acids. Germline loops: CDR1 MGHRA, CDR2 YSYEKL. The CDR3 DNA sequence: TGTGCCAGCATCCCGGGACAGTACACCGGGGAGCTGTTTTTT. Translating gives CASIPGQYTGELFF.

Comment on this clonotype: Germline is not matched at one junction end, which may reflect a read error. The chain has TRBV20-1 and TRBJ2-7; TRBD1 or TRBD2 may be the D gene (6 bases each). The CDR3 extends over 15 amino acids. Germline CDR1 is DFQATT and CDR2 is SNEGSKA (reference sequence). The CDR3 is CNARDGGTNAYEQYF. The CDR3 DNA follows: TGCAATGCTAGAGATGGGGGGACAAACGCCTACGAGCAGTACTTC.

This chain uses TRBV4-1 with TRBJ2-3, with D hard to call. Germline-derived CDR1 and CDR2 are MGHRA and YSYEKL. The V end was cut by 6 bases, the J end by 4 bases, with 23 bases between. The CDR3 contains 17 residues. In nucleotides, the CDR3 is TGCGCCAGCAGTCCTTACCACATATCGGGCTACCCAGATACGCAGTATTTT. It codes for CASSPYHISGYPDTQYF.